A single sample gave rise to the 20 T cell receptor beta chains below, sequenced in a study of blood T cell repertoires in COVID-19. Assay used: immunoSEQ multiplex PCR; TCRdb lists only in-frame clones, some missing. The table shows hundreds of thousands of clones, with about 87% occurring only once. Material for sequencing was peripheral blood. The receptors derive from a woman aged 40 to 49 who had recovered from COVID-19.

The chain is built from TRBV19 and TRBJ2-7, with 10 bases lining up with TRBD2. From germline, CDR1 is LNHDA and CDR2 SQIVND (reference sequence). V lost 1 base to trimming and J lost 3 bases; unmatched junction nucleotides: 3. This CDR3 spans 15 amino acids. The CDR3 is CASSIGASGGYEQYF. The CDR3 DNA reads as TGTGCCAGTAGTATAGGGGCTAGCGGGGGCTACGAGCAGTACTTC.

The chain is built from TRBV5-1 and TRBJ2-5, with 10 bases lining up with TRBD1. V lost 2 bases and J lost 5; bases outside the gene matches: 6. Germline V CDR1 and CDR2: SGHRS, YFSETQ. The CDR3 extends over 15 amino acids. The CDR3 DNA reads TGCGCCAGCAGCTTCCTGACAGGGGGCGAGGAGACCCAGTACTTC. Amino acid sequence: CASSFLTGGEETQYF.

This clone is a singleton in its sample. The chain links TRBV6-5 to TRBJ2-7; maybe TRBD1 (5 bases). The V gene lost 2 bases and the J gene lost 3 bases, with 17 bases spanning the gap. Germline assignment: CDR1 MNHEY and CDR2 SVGAGI. There are 16 residues in the CDR3. In nucleotides, the CDR3 is TGTGCCAGCAGTTACGAAGGGGCAGCAGTACTCTACGAGCAGTACTTC. It translates to CASSYEGAAVLYEQYF.

J is TRBJ1-5 and V is TRBV6-6, with D unclear. Germline loops: CDR1 MNHNY, CDR2 SVGAGI (reference sequence). The V gene lost 4 bases and the J gene lost 9 bases, with 7 bases spanning the gap. CDR3 length: 11 residues. CDR3 DNA sequence: TGTGCCAGCAGTTTCCGGGGGCCCCAGCATTTT. Its translation is CASSFRGPQHF.

This chain connects TRBV5-1 to TRBJ2-5; 8 positions agree with TRBD1. Germline V gene data show CDR1 as SGHRS and CDR2 as YFSETQ. This CDR3 is 15 amino acids long. The junction had 4 bases not matched to a gene; V was cut back by 0 bases and J by 3 bases. The CDR3 protein is CASSLGQGMKETQYF. The CDR3 DNA reads TGCGCCAGCAGCTTGGGACAGGGGATGAAAGAGACCCAGTACTTC.

The V gene is TRBV2, the J gene TRBJ2-5, with D tentatively TRBD1 (6 bases). The V end lost 6 bases, the J end lost 6 bases, and 14 bases lay between the germline ends. This CDR3 is 13 amino acids long. CDR1 and CDR2 from the germline V gene are SNHLY and FYNNEI. The CDR3 reads CASSYRDGKTQYF. CDR3 nucleotide sequence: TGTGCCAGCAGCTACAGGGATGGAAAGACCCAGTACTTC.

The chain joins TRBV4-3 to TRBJ2-3, with 9 positions matching TRBD2. Germline values: CDR1 LGHNA, CDR2 YSLEER. The CDR3 runs 20 residues. Trimming at V came to 0 bases and at J to 2 bases, leaving 15 bases not matched to a gene. CDR3: CASSQDSPTWSGGTTDTQYF. CDR3 nucleotide sequence: TGCGCCAGCAGCCAAGATTCCCCCACGTGGAGCGGGGGGACCACAGATACGCAGTATTTT.

The gene calls are TRBV3-1 (or the pseudogene TRBV3-2) and TRBJ1-6; 11 positions match TRBD1. Germline loops: CDR1 LGHDT, CDR2 YNNKEL (reference sequence). V was clipped by 2 bases and J by 7 bases; unmatched bases: 4. This CDR3 has 16 amino acids. CDR3 residues: CASSQSGTGGNSPLHF. The DNA of the CDR3 is TGTGCCAGCAGCCAATCCGGGACAGGGGGGAATTCACCCCTCCACTTT.

The chain recombines TRBV7-2 with TRBJ1-3, with unresolved D. The ends were cut back, 6 bases at V and 9 bases at J, with 18 bases in the middle. Germline CDR1 SGHTA, CDR2 FQGNSA. The CDR3 is made up of 14 amino acids. For the CDR3, the DNA is TGTGCCAGCAGGCCCGGGCCTACCGAGGGCACCATATATTTT. Its protein product is CASRPGPTEGTIYF.

This chain joins TRBV11-1 and TRBJ2-3; D might be TRBD2 (7 bases). The CDR3 spans 15 residues. Germline CDR1 and CDR2: SGHAT and FQDESV (reference sequence). V lost 4 bases and J 5 bases, leaving 16 bases between the germline ends. CDR3 region: CASSWEGGPRDTQYF. The CDR3 coding sequence is TGTGCCAGCAGCTGGGAGGGGGGGCCAAGAGATACGCAGTATTTT. The variable domain in full, completed from reference TRBV11-1 and TRBJ2-3, reads EAEVAQSPRYKITEKSQAVAFWCDPISGHATLYWYRQILGQGPELLVQFQDESVVDDSQLPKDRFSAERLKGVDSTLKIQPAELGDSAMYLCASSWEGGPRDTQYFGPGTRLTVL.

Details on this clone: The junction departs from the called germline gene at one end, perhaps through a read error. V and J are TRBV7-9 and TRBJ1-1; D is unresolved. CDR3 length equals 14 residues. Germline assignment: CDR1 SEHNR and CDR2 FQNEAQ (reference sequence). This CDR3 is CASTLNSGNTEAFF. CDR3 in DNA: TGTGCCAGCACCTTAAACTCCGGGAACACTGAAGCTTTCTTT.

This clone was observed a handful of times. This chain links TRBV7-9 with TRBJ2-4, with D perhaps TRBD1 (5 bases). In germline, CDR1 is SEHNR, CDR2 FQNEAQ (reference sequence). The CDR3 runs to 15 residues. The V and J ends lost 0 bases and 3 bases respectively, with 9 bases between them. The CDR3 DNA is TGTGCCAGCAGCTTAGCCCAGGGCGTCAAAAACATTCAGTACTTC. Protein product: CASSLAQGVKNIQYF. Drawing the rest from reference TRBV7-9 and TRBJ2-4, the complete variable domain is DTGVSQNPRHKITKRGQNVTFRCDPISEHNRLYWYRQTLGQGPEFLTYFQNEAQLEKSRLLSDRFSAERPKGSFSTLEIQRTEQGDSAMYLCASSLAQGVKNIQYFGAGTRLSVL.

The CDR3 protein is CASSPTGGHNEQFF. The DNA for the CDR3 is TGCGCCAGCAGCCCGACAGGGGGCCACAATGAGCAGTTCTTC. The V and J genes are TRBV5-1 and TRBJ2-1; 10 nucleotides line up with TRBD1. The germline V gene has CDR1 SGHRS and CDR2 YFSETQ. With 4 bases clipped from V and 5 bases from J, the junction kept 3 bases outside the gene matches. CDR3 length: 14 residues. Filled out from reference TRBV5-1 and TRBJ2-1, the complete variable domain reads KAGVTQTPRYLIKTRGQQVTLSCSPISGHRSVSWYQQTPGQGLQFLFEYFSETQRNKGNFPGRFSGRQFSNSRSEMNVSTLELGDSALYLCASSPTGGHNEQFFGPGTRLTVL.

The chain links TRBV18 to TRBJ2-7; tentatively, D is TRBD1 (6 bases). Germline lookup yields CDR1 KGHSH and CDR2 LQKENI. V was clipped by 3 bases and J by 7 bases, with 13 bases between them. The CDR3 contains 13 residues. CDR3 sequence (DNA): TGTGCCAGCTCACCCTCCGGGACACGAGAGCAGTACTTC. Protein product: CASSPSGTREQYF.

J is TRBJ2-7 and V is TRBV5-1; 10 bases agree with TRBD1. Germline assignment: CDR1 SGHRS and CDR2 YFSETQ. The CDR3 totals 16 residues. The J segment lost 5 bases and the V segment lost 4 bases, leaving 12 bases of the junction unmatched. The CDR3 here is CASSAGRTGGDHEQYF. Written as DNA, the CDR3 is TGCGCCAGCAGCGCAGGAAGGACAGGGGGTGACCACGAGCAGTACTTC.

The chain has TRBV29-1 and TRBJ2-6, with 8 bases that match TRBD1. The V and J ends lost 5 bases and 2 bases, in that order; junction bases with no gene match: 5. Looked up from germline, CDR1 is SQVTM and CDR2 is ANQGSEA. The CDR3 consists of 15 residues. The CDR3 nucleotides are TGCAGCGTTCAGGGGGCGGAAACTGGGGCCAACGTCCTGACTTTC. It encodes CSVQGAETGANVLTF.

The chain combines TRBV5-1 with TRBJ1-2, with a weak D call TRBD1 (6 bases). Trimming took off 0 bases at V and 6 bases at J, with 15 bases between the two ends. CDR1 is SGHRS and CDR2 is YFSETQ in the germline V gene. The CDR3 runs to 15 residues. The CDR3 DNA reads TGCGCCAGCAGCTTGGCCAGAGGACAGTCGCATGGCTACACCTTC. Translating gives CASSLARGQSHGYTF.

The chain has TRBV19 and TRBJ1-3; D might be TRBD1 (5 bases). Germline assignment: CDR1 LNHDA and CDR2 SQIVND (reference sequence). V lost 5 bases to trimming and J lost 4 bases, with 12 bases between them. This CDR3 region has 14 residues. The CDR3 DNA reads as TGTGCCAGTAGTGCAGGGTATTCAGGAAACACCATATATTTT. Protein: CASSAGYSGNTIYF.

This chain uses TRBV7-9 with TRBJ1-5; no reliable D call. Trimming shortened V by 0 bases and J by 2 bases, and 14 bases separated the two germline ends. This CDR3 has 17 amino acids. CDR1 and CDR2 (germline): SEHNR, FQNEAQ (reference sequence). For the CDR3, the DNA is TGTGCCAGCAGCTTAGCGCCGGGATCCCTAGGCAATCAGCCCCAGCATTTT. Its translation is CASSLAPGSLGNQPQHF.

V usage is TRBV9 and J usage is TRBJ1-6; D might be TRBD1 (6 bases). The CDR3 extends over 13 amino acids. Germline-derived CDR1 and CDR2 are SGDLS and YYNGEE. V was shortened by 3 bases and J by 12 bases, with 13 bases between the two germline ends. The CDR3 DNA reads TGTGCCAGCAGCGCAGGGGCAGGCCTACCCCTCCACTTT. It is translated as CASSAGAGLPLHF.